Below, 5 T cell receptor beta chains from the same sample are listed, as sequenced in a study of T-cell memory formation after mild COVID-19. TCRdb independently ran MiXCR on the 5' RACE reads; one entry per CDR3 protein. The data show hundreds of thousands of distinct CDR3 sequences, approximately 16% seen once. What was sequenced was PBMCs or a T cell subset sorted from them (not recorded which). Receptors were obtained from a man aged 18 to 29 who had mild COVID-19 (a few samples of this study predate the infection). Cell type and time point are not known.

CDR3 protein: CSAPTGTGTYEQYV. In DNA, the CDR3 is TGCAGTGCCCCAACCGGGACAGGGACCTACGAGCAGTACGTC. This chain joins TRBV20-1 and TRBJ2-7; 9 bases map to TRBD1. The CDR3 extends over 14 amino acids. CDR1 is DFQATT and CDR2 is SNEGSKA in the germline V gene (reference sequence). The ends lost 6 bases at V and 2 bases at J; junction bases unmatched: 8.

The chain carries TRBV6-5 and TRBJ1-1; 8 nucleotides align to TRBD1. The V gene end was trimmed by 2 bases and the J gene end by 10 bases; junction bases not matched to a gene: 3. This CDR3 region has 12 residues. Germline lookup yields CDR1 MNHEY and CDR2 SVGAGI. In nucleotides, the CDR3 is TGTGCCAGCAGTTACGGACAGGGTAGAGCTTTCTTT. It codes for CASSYGQGRAFF.

This clonotype was seen a handful of times. The V call is TRBV11-2, the J call TRBJ2-1; D possibly corresponds to TRBD2 (6 bases). CDR1 and CDR2 from the germline V gene are SGHAT and FQNNGV. Trimming shortened V by 5 bases and J by 3 bases, and 14 bases separated the two germline ends. The CDR3 runs to 15 residues. The CDR3 sequence: CASSDRRGSYNEQFF. CDR3 sequence (DNA): TGTGCCAGCAGCGACCGTCGGGGGAGCTACAATGAGCAGTTCTTC.

There are a few counts of this clonotype. The J gene is TRBJ2-5, the V gene TRBV10-3, with D perhaps assigned TRBD1 or TRBD2 (5 bases each). This CDR3 has 13 residues. V lost 6 bases, J lost 3 bases, and 11 bases lay in between. Germline values: CDR1 ENHRY, CDR2 SYGVKD. The CDR3: CAIRGDLKETQYF. CDR3 nucleotides: TGTGCCATCAGGGGGGATCTAAAAGAGACCCAGTACTTC.

This clonotype was detected only a few times. J is TRBJ2-3 and V is TRBV6-5, with D hard to call. Germline CDR1 reads MNHEY; CDR2 reads SVGAGI. Trimming stripped 6 bases from V and 4 bases from J, with 11 bases between. CDR3 length equals 13 residues. The CDR3 protein is CASSLLFADTQYF. The DNA of the CDR3 is TGTGCCAGCAGCCTCCTGTTCGCAGATACGCAGTATTTT.